This T cell receptor beta chain is from a study of T cell changes during pregnancy in multiple sclerosis. TCRdb's table, derived via immunoSEQ multiplex PCR, lists solely in-frame clones and lacks some. The sample holds roughly 83,000 clones, over 80% seen once. The sequenced sample was PBMCs, obtained in the first trimester of pregnancy. This receptor was identified in a female donor in good health, serving as a control in a pregnancy study. Some clones in this sample may be carry-over from other donors' samples.

The CDR3 protein is CASSTTGGRDGYTF. The CDR3 bases are TGTGCCAGCAGCACGACAGGGGGAAGGGATGGCTACACCTTC. The V call is TRBV11-2, the J call TRBJ1-2; TRBD1 matches 9 bases. Trimming cost V 5 bases and J 6 bases; bases outside gene matches: 7. The CDR3 contains 14 residues. Germline lookup yields CDR1 SGHAT and CDR2 FQNNGV.